This TCR beta chain was sequenced during a study of blood T cell repertoires in COVID-19. Germline CDR1 is MGHDK and CDR2 is SYGVNS. The V segment lost 1 base and the J segment 2 bases; nucleotides outside the gene matches: 6. This CDR3 comprises 16 residues. Clones were sequenced by immunoSEQ multiplex PCR, and TCRdb holds only the in-frame ones, with some missing. The top ten clones hold 11% of a sample with a few hundred thousand clones, 85% to 90% of them seen once. The receptor was isolated from a woman in her twenties or thirties with COVID-19, enrolled during active disease. The sequenced sample was peripheral blood. V usage is TRBV25-1 and J usage is TRBJ2-3; TRBD2 agrees at 7 bases. This CDR3 is CASSEFGGGATDTQYF. DNA of the CDR3: TGTGCCAGCAGTGAATTTGGCGGGGGAGCCACAGATACGCAGTATTTT.